This section outlines one T cell receptor beta chain sequence together with its context. Antigen unknown. The germline V gene has CDR1 SGHDN and CDR2 FVKESK. Between the trimmed V and J ends, which lost 4 bases and 2 bases, there was a span of 10 bases. The CDR3 totals 14 residues. Here immunoSEQ multiplex PCR was the method, and the copy in TCRdb shows in-frame clones only, minus some. The sample carries 30,000 or so clones, roughly 80% recorded once. This entry belongs to a study of radiotherapy plus CTLA-4 blockade in lung cancer. Study in general: Across the patients, objective responses occurred in approximately 19%, and disease control in roughly 30%.

General study findings and limits: In blood, after radiotherapy plus ipilimumab, tumor-derived TCR clones expanded.

This TCR was sampled from a human donor with non-small cell lung cancer who had stable disease on radiotherapy plus ipilimumab. This specimen consisted of peripheral blood, obtained from a patient treated with radiotherapy plus ipilimumab. The chain employs TRBV14 and TRBJ2-3; no clear D. The CDR3 nucleotides are TGTGCCAGCAGCCTCGGCCACTTCACAGATACGCAGTATTTT. Its protein product is CASSLGHFTDTQYF.